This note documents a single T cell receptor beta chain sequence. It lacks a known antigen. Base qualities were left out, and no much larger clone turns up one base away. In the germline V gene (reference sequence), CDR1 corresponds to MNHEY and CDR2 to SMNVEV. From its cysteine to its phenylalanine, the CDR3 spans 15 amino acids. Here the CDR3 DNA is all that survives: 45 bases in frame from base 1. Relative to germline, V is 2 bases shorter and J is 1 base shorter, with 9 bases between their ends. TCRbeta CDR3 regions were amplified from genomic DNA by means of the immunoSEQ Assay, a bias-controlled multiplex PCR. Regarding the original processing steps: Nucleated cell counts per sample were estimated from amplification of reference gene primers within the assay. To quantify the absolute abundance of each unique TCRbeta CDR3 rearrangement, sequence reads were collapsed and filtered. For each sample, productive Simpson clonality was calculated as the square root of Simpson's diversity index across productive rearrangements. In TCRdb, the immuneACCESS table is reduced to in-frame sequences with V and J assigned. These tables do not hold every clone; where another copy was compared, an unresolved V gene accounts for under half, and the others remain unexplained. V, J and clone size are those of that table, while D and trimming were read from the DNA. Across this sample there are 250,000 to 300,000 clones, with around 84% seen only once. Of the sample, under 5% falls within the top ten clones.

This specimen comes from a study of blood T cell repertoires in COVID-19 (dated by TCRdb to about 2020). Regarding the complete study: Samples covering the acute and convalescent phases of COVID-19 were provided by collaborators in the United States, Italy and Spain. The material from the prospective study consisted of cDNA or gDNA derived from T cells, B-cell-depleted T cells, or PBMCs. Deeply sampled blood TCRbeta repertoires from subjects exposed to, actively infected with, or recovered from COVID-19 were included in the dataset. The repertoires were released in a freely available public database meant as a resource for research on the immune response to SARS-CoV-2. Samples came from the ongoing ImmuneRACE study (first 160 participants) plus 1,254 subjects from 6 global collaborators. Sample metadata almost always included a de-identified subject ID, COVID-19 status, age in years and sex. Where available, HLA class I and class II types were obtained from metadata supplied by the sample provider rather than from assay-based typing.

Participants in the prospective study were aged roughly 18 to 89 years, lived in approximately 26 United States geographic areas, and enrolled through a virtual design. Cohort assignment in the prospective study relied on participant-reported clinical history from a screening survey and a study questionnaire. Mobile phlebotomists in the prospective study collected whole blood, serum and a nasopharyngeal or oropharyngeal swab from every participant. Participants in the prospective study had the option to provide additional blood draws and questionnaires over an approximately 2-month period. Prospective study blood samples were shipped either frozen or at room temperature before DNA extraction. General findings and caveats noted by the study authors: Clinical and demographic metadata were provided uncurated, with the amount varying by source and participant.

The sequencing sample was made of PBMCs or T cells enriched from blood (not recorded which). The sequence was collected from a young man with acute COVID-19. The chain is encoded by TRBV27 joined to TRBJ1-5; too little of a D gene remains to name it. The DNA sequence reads TGTGCCAGCAGTTTAGGAGTCGGAAGCAATCAGCCCCAGCATTTT. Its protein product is CASSLGVGSNQPQHF.